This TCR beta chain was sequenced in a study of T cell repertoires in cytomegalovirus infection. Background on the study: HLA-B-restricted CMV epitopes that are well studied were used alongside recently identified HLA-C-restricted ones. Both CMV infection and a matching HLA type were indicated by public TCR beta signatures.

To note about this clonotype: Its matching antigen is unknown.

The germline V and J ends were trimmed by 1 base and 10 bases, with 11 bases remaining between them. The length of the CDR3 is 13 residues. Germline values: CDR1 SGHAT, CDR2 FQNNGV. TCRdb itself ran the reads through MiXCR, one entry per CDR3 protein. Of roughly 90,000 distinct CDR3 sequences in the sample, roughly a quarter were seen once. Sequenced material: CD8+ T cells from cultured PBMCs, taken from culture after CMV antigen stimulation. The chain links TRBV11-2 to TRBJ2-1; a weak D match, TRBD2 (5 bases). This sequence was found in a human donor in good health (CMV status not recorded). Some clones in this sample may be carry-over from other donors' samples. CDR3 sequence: CASSLGPTREQFF. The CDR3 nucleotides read TGTGCCAGCAGCTTAGGCCCTACTAGGGAGCAGTTCTTC. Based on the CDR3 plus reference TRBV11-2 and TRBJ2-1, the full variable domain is EAGVAQSPRYKIIEKRQSVAFWCNPISGHATLYWYQQILGQGPKLLIQFQNNGVVDDSQLPKDRFSAERLKGVDSTLKIQPAKLEDSAVYLCASSLGPTREQFFGPGTRLTVL.